This T cell receptor beta chain was recorded in a study of shared clonotypes between healthy human individuals. Of note for this clone: Its antigen is as yet unknown.

Study conclusions and caveats: Some clonotypes were shared by all four sorted-subset donors, while others were not shared. The non-shared ones had lower generation probabilities than the shared ones. Despite large depth, rarefaction showed incomplete sorted-subset sequencing.

Some clones are missing from TCRdb's copy, which holds only in-frame ones; the method was immunoSEQ multiplex PCR. The sample lists millions of clones, 93% occurring once. The CDR3 has 13 residues. Germline CDR1 reads MNHEY; CDR2 reads SVGAGI. Deletions cut 6 bases from V and 1 base from J, with 9 bases between. The origin of this receptor is a young man in good health. Some clones in this sample may be carry-over from other donors' samples. Sequencing was done on a sample of naive CD4+ T cells from PBMCs. As for subset: CD45RA+ positively selected. The chain employs TRBV6-5 and TRBJ1-1, with unresolved D. The CDR3 loop reads CASSAPGNTEAFF. The DNA for the CDR3 is TGTGCCAGCAGCGCCCCCGGGAACACTGAAGCTTTCTTT.